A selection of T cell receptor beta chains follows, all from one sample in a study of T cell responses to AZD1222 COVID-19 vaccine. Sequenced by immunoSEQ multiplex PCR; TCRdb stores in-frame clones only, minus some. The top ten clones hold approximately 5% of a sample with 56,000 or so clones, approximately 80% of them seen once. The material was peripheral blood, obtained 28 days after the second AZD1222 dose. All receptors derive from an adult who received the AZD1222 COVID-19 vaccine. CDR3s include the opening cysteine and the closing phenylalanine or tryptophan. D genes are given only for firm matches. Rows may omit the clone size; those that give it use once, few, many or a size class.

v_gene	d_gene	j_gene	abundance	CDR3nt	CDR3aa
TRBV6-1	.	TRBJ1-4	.	TGTGCCAGCAGTGAACTGATTAATGAAAAACTGTTTTTT	CASSELINEKLFF
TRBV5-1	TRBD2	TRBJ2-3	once	TGCGCCAGCAGTCAAAGCGGGAGGAGCACAGATACGCAGTATTTT	CASSQSGRSTDTQYF
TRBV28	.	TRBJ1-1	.	TGTGCCAGCAGTTTGACAGGAGGCGGCATGAACACTGAAGCTTTCTTT	CASSLTGGGMNTEAFF
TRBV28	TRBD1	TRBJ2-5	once	TGTGCCAGCCACAGACAGGGTCAAGAGACCCAGTACTTC	CASHRQGQETQYF
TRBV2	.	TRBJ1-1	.	TGTGCCAGCAGTCTCACACCCATGAACACTGAAGCTTTCTTT	CASSLTPMNTEAFF
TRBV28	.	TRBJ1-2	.	TGTGCCAGCAGTTTCCGGACACCATATGGCTACACCTTC	CASSFRTPYGYTF
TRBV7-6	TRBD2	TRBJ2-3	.	TGTGCCAGCAGCATTACTAGCGATACTAGCACAGATACGCAGTATTTT	CASSITSDTSTDTQYF
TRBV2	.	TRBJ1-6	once	TGTGCCAGTAACCGGGACACCTATAATTCACCCCTCCACTTT	CASNRDTYNSPLHF
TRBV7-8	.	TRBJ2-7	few	TGTGCCAGCAGCCCAGTTGGTAGCCTGAACGAGCAGTACTTC	CASSPVGSLNEQYF
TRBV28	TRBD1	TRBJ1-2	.	TGTGCCACCAAGGGACAGGGGGATTATTATGGCTACACCTTC	CATKGQGDYYGYTF
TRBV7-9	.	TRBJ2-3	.	TGTGCCAGCAGCGTACAGGCCCTGACTGATACGCAGTATTTT	CASSVQALTDTQYF
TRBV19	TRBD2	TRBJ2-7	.	TGTGCCAGTAGTAATAGCGGGAGGTCCTACGAGCAGTACTTC	CASSNSGRSYEQYF
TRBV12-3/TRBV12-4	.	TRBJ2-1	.	TGTGCCAGCAGTTCCACAGGGTATGAGCAGTTCTTC	CASSSTGYEQFF
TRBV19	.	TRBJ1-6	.	TGTGCCAGTAGTCCTGAGCCAGGTTCACCCCTCCACTTT	CASSPEPGSPLHF
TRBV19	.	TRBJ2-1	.	TGTGCCAGTAGTATAGTGAAAGGGGCAAATGAGCAGTTCTTC	CASSIVKGANEQFF
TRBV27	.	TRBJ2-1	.	TGTGCCAGCAGTATTACGCGGACAGGGAGGGACAATGAGCAGTTCTTC	CASSITRTGRDNEQFF
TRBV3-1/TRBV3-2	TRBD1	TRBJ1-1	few	TGTGCCAGCAGCCAAGCTTTACCGGGACAGGGAGCCACTGAAGCTTTCTTT	CASSQALPGQGATEAFF
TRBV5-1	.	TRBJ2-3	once	TGCGCCAGCAGCCTTCCGGGCTCTTTTTCGGCAGATACGCAGTATTTT	CASSLPGSFSADTQYF
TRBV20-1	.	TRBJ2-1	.	TGCAGTGCCCACTACCATGAGCAGTTCTTC	CSAHYHEQFF
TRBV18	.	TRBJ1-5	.	TGTGCCAGCTCACAGGACAGCAATCAGCCCCAGCATTTT	CASSQDSNQPQHF
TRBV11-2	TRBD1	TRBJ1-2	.	TGTGCCAGCAGCCCCGACAGGGGAAACTATGGCTACACCTTC	CASSPDRGNYGYTF
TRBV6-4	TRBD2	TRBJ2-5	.	TGTGCCAGCACCCGGGGACAGGGGGAGACTAGCGGGAGGGCTGAGACCCAGTACTTC	CASTRGQGETSGRAETQYF
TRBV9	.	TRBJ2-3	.	TGTGCCGAAGGGCGAGGGCCCGATACGCAGTATTTT	CAEGRGPDTQYF
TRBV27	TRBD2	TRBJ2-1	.	TGTGCCAGCAGAAAGAGCGGGGGGAATAACAATGAGCAGTTCTTC	CASRKSGGNNNEQFF
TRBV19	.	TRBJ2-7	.	TGTGCCAGTAGTCGACACGGGGACGAGCAGTACTTC	CASSRHGDEQYF
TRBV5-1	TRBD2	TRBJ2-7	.	TGCGCCAGCAGCTCCCAGGGAGCGGGGACCTACGAGCAGTACTTC	CASSSQGAGTYEQYF
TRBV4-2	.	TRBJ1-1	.	TGTGCCAGCAGCCGGGAGATACAGGGTTTAACTGAAGCTTTCTTT	CASSREIQGLTEAFF
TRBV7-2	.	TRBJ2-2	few	TGTGCCAGCAGCCCGGCCCAAGTATTCACCGGGGAGCTGTTTTTT	CASSPAQVFTGELFF
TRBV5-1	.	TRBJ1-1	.	TGCGCCAGCAGCCCGCGCAGCTGGGACACTGAAGCTTTCTTT	CASSPRSWDTEAFF
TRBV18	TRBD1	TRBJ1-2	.	TGTGCCAGCTCACCGGGACAGGCCAATGGCTACACCTTC	CASSPGQANGYTF